This T cell receptor (beta chain) emerged from a study of shared clonotypes between healthy human individuals. On the study more broadly: Two female and a few male donors aged 18 to 49 were enrolled. Plates per donor: three CD4 naive, three CD4 memory, two CD8 naive, one CD8 memory. Study-level points and caveats: Rarefaction revealed incomplete sorted-subset sequencing despite large depth.

Authors' analysis steps: ImmunoSEQ gave junction-only sequences without quality scores, so filtering differed. Some clones are missing from TCRdb's copy, which holds only in-frame ones; the method was immunoSEQ multiplex PCR. V, J and clone size are those of that table, while D and trimming were read from the DNA. The sample shows over 95,000 clones, around 65% of them seen only once. As for this clone: What it binds is unknown.

The receptor was isolated from a woman aged 30 to 39 in good health. Specimen: memory CD8+ T cells sorted from blood. Subset here: CD45RO+ cells pooled with CCR7-negative TemRA cells.

CDR3 DNA sequence: TGTGCAGTCCGCACAGATACGCAGTATTTT. This encodes CAVRTDTQYF. The chain recombines TRBV7-9 with TRBJ2-3; D is unresolved. Germline V CDR1 and CDR2: SEHNR, FQNEAQ (reference sequence). The CDR3 contains 10 residues.